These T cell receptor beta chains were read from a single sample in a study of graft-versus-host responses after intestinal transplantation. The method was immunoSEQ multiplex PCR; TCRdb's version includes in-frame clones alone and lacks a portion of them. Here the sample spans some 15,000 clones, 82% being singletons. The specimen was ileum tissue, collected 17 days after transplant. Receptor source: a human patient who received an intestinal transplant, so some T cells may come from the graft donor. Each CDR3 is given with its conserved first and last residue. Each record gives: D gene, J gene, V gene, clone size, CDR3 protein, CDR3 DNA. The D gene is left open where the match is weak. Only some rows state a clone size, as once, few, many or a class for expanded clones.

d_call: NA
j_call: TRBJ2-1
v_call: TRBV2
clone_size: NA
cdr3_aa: CASSPLLGTQYNEQFF
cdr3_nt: TGTGCCAGCAGCCCTTTACTGGGGACACAGTACAATGAGCAGTTCTTC

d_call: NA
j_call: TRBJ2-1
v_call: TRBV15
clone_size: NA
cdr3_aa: CATSKTGSSYNEQFF
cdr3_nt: TGTGCCACCAGTAAAACCGGGAGTTCCTACAATGAGCAGTTCTTC

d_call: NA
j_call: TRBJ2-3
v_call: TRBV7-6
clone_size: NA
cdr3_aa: CASSSRVIDTQYF
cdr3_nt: TGTGCCAGCAGCTCCAGAGTCATAGATACGCAGTATTTT

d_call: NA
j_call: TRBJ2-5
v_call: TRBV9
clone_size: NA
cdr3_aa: CASSVGGGRGGETQYF
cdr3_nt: TGTGCCAGCAGCGTAGGAGGTGGGAGGGGGGGAGAGACCCAGTACTTC

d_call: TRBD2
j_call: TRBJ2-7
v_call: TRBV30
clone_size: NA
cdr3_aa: CAWSWGLAAYEQYF
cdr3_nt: TGTGCCTGGAGTTGGGGACTAGCGGCCTACGAGCAGTACTTC

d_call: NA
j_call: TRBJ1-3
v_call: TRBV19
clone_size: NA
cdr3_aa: CASSIATGPPSSGNTIYF
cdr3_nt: TGTGCCAGTAGTATAGCGACGGGGCCGCCGTCCTCTGGAAACACCATATATTTT

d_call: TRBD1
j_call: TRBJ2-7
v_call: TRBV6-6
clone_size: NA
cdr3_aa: CASSSPAGQGTNEQYF
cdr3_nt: TGTGCCAGCAGTTCGCCCGCGGGACAGGGGACAAACGAGCAGTACTTC

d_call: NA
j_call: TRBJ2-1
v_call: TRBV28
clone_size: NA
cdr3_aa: CASFLNNEQFF
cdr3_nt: TGTGCCAGCTTCCTCAACAATGAGCAGTTCTTC

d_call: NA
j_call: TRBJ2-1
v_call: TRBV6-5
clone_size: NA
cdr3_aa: CASSYSGSGRFSEQFF
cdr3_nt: TGTGCCAGCAGTTACTCGGGCTCCGGGAGATTTAGTGAGCAGTTCTTC

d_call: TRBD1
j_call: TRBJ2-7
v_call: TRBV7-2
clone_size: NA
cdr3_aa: CASSLAYGTASNYEQYF
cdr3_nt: TGTGCCAGCAGCTTAGCCTACGGGACAGCCTCCAACTACGAGCAGTACTTC

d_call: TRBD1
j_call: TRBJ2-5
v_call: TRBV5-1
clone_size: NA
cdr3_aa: CASSPGDRQETQYF
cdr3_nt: TGCGCCAGCAGCCCGGGGGACAGGCAAGAGACCCAGTACTTC

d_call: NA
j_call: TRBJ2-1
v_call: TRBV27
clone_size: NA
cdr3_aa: CANSFRLYNEQFF
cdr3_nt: TGTGCCAACAGTTTTAGGCTATACAATGAGCAGTTCTTC

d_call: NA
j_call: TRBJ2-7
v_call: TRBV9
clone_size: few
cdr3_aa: CASSAGTGYEQYF
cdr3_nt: TGTGCCAGCAGCGCGGGAACTGGGTACGAGCAGTACTTC

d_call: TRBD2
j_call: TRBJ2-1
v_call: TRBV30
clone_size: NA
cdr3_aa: CAWSVVGTSGGKQFF
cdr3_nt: TGTGCCTGGAGTGTCGTCGGGACTAGCGGGGGGAAGCAGTTCTTC

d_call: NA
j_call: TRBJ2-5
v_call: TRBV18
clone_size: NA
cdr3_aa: CASSPSGRAAGETQYF
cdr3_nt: TGTGCCAGCTCACCATCCGGACGGGCCGCGGGGGAGACCCAGTACTTC

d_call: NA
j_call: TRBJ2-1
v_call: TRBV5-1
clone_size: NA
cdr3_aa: CASSLGFYNEQFF
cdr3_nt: TGCGCCAGCAGCTTGGGATTTTACAATGAGCAGTTCTTC

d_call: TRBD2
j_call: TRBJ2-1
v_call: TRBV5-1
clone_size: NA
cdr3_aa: CASSLTSGSEQFF
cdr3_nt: TGCGCCAGCAGCCTGACTAGCGGGAGTGAGCAGTTCTTC

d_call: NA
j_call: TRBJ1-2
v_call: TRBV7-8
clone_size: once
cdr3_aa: CASSLAAPGTNYGYTF
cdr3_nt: TGTGCCAGCAGCTTAGCCGCACCGGGAACTAACTATGGCTACACCTTC

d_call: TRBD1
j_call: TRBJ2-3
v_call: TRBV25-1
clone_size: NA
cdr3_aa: CASSESGGRADTQYF
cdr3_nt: TGTGCCAGCAGTGAATCAGGGGGCAGGGCAGATACGCAGTATTTT

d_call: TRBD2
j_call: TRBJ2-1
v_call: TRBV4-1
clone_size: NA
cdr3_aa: CASSHKTSGYNEQFF
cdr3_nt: TGCGCCAGCAGCCATAAGACTAGCGGATACAATGAGCAGTTCTTC

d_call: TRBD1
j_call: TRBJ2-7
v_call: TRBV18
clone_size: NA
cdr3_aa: CASSPNRGQLSYEQYF
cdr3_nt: TGTGCCAGCTCACCTAACAGGGGACAACTCTCCTACGAGCAGTACTTC

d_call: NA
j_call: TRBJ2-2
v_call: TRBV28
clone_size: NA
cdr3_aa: CASSLGFTGGTNTGELFF
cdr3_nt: TGTGCCAGCAGTTTAGGGTTCACGGGCGGGACCAACACCGGGGAGCTGTTTTTT

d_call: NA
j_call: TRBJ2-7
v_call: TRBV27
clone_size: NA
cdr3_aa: CASSLQGVGTYEQYF
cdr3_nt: TGTGCCAGCAGCCTACAGGGCGTTGGGACCTACGAGCAGTACTTC

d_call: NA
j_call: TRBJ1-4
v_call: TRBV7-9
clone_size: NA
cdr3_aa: CASSHSAAQGPTTNEKLFF
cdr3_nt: TGTGCCAGCAGTCATAGTGCGGCCCAGGGGCCAACAACTAATGAAAAACTGTTTTTT

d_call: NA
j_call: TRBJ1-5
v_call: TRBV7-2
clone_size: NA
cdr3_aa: CASSLVTEAPQHF
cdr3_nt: TGTGCCAGCAGCTTAGTCACGGAAGCGCCCCAGCATTTT

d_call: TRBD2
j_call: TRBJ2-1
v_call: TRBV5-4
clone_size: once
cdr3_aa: CASSFGTSGRAPLFF
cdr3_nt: TGTGCCAGCAGCTTTGGGACTAGCGGGAGGGCCCCATTGTTCTTC

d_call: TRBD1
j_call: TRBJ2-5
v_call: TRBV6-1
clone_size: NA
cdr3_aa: CATDSDRGKTQYF
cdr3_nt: TGTGCCACGGACTCCGACAGGGGAAAGACCCAGTACTTC

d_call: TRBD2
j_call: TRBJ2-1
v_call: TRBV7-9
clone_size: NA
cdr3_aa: CASSLRNELAINEQFF
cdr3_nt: TGTGCCAGCAGCTTAAGGAATGAACTAGCGATAAATGAGCAGTTCTTC

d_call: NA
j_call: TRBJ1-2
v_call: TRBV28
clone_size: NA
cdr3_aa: CASSYGQSGYGYTF
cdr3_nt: TGTGCCAGCAGTTATGGACAGTCGGGTTATGGCTACACCTTC

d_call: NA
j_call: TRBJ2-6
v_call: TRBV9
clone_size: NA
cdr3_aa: CASSVDRLGANVLTF
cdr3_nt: TGTGCCAGCAGCGTAGACAGGCTCGGGGCCAACGTCCTGACTTTC

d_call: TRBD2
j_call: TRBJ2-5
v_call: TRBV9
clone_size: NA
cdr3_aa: CASSVGLAGAETQYF
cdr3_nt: TGTGCCAGCAGCGTGGGACTAGCGGGAGCCGAGACCCAGTACTTC

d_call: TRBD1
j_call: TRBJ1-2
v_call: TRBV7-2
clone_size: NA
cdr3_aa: CASSLVGLGTGRGYTF
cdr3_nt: TGTGCCAGCAGCTTAGTAGGGTTGGGGACAGGTAGGGGCTACACCTTC

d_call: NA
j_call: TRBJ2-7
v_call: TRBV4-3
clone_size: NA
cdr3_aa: CASSSRDDNEQYF
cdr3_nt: TGCGCCAGCAGCTCCCGGGACGATAACGAGCAGTACTTC

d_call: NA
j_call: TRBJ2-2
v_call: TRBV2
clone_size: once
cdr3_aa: CASSGSQRNTGELFF
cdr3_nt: TGTGCCAGCAGTGGAAGCCAAAGAAACACCGGGGAGCTGTTTTTT

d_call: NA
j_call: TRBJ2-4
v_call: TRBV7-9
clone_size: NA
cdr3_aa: CLVSRATNIQYF
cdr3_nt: TGCTTGGTCAGCCGGGCTACAAACATTCAGTACTTC

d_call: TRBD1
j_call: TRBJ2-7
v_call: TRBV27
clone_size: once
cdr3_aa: CASKTGQGAYEQYF
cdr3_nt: TGTGCCAGCAAGACCGGACAGGGGGCCTACGAGCAGTACTTC

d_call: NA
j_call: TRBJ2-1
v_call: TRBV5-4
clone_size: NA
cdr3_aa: CASSFIWASSSYNEQFF
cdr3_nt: TGTGCCAGCAGCTTTATCTGGGCCTCTTCGTCCTACAATGAGCAGTTCTTC

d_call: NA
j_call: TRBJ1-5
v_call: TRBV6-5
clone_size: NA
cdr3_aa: CASRATGWGNQPQHF
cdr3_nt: TGTGCCAGCAGGGCTACAGGGTGGGGCAATCAGCCCCAGCATTTT

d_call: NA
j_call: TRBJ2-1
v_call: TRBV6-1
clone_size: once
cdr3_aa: CASSVRGSEQFF
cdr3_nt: TGTGCCAGCAGTGTCAGGGGTAGTGAGCAGTTCTTC

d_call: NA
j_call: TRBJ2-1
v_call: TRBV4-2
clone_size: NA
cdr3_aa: CASSQDIRRVHEQFF
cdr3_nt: TGTGCCAGCAGCCAAGATATCCGGAGGGTCCATGAGCAGTTCTTC

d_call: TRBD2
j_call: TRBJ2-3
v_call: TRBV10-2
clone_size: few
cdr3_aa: CASALSGRESSSTDTQYF
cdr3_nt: TGCGCCAGCGCACTTAGCGGGAGGGAAAGCTCTAGCACAGATACGCAGTATTTT

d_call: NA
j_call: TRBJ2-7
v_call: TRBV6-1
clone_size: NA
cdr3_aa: CASSEWGYEQYF
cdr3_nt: TGTGCCAGCAGTGAATGGGGTTACGAGCAGTACTTC

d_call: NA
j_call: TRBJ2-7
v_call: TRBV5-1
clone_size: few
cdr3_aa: CASSFGEALGNEQYF
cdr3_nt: TGCGCCAGCAGCTTCGGGGAGGCCCTCGGAAACGAGCAGTACTTC

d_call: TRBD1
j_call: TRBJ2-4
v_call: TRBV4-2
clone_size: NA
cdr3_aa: CASSHGTGKAKNIQYF
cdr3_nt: TGTGCCAGCAGCCACGGGACAGGGAAAGCCAAAAACATTCAGTACTTC

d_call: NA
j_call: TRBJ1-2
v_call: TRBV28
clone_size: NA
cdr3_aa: CASSPQRQGYTF
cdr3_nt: TGTGCCAGCAGTCCCCAAAGGCAGGGATACACCTTC

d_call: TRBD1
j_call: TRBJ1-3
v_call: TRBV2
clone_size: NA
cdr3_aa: CASSEPGTAGNTIYF
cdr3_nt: TGTGCCAGCAGTGAACCCGGGACAGCTGGAAACACCATATATTTT

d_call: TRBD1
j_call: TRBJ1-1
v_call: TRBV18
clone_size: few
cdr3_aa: CASSPPDRGYTEAFF
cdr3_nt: TGTGCCAGCTCACCACCTGACAGGGGGTATACTGAAGCTTTCTTT

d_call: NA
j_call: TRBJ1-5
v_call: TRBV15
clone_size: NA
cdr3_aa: CATRSDGNHQPQHF
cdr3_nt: TGTGCCACCAGAAGCGACGGAAATCATCAGCCCCAGCATTTT

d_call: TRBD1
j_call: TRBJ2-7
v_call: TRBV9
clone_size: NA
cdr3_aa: CASSSFPGQGTYEQYF
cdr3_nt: TGTGCCAGCAGCTCCTTTCCGGGACAGGGAACCTACGAGCAGTACTTC

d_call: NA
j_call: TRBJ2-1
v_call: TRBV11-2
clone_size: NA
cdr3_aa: CASGESGPLAHEQFF
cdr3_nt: TGTGCCAGCGGAGAAAGCGGCCCGCTTGCCCATGAGCAGTTCTTC

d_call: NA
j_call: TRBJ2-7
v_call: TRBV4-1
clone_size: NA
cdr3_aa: CASSSGPGTEQYF
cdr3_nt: TGCGCCAGCAGCTCCGGGCCTGGCACCGAGCAGTACTTC

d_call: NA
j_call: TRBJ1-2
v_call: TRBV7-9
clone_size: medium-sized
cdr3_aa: CASSDLMNISYGYTF
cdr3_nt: TGTGCCAGCAGTGACCTTATGAACATTTCCTATGGCTACACCTTC

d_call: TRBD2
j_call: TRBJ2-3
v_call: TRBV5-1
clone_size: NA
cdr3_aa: CASSLEGGRTTDTQYF
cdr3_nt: TGCGCCAGCAGCTTGGAGGGCGGGAGAACCACAGATACGCAGTATTTT